Here is one T cell receptor beta chain with its context. Antigen unknown. TCRdb's table, derived via immunoSEQ multiplex PCR, lists solely in-frame clones and lacks some. The sample consists of 25,000 to 30,000 clones, 82% of them appearing once. The record originates from a study of T cells in localized non-small cell lung cancer. CDR1 is SGHRS, CDR2 YFSETQ, per germline. There are 13 residues in the CDR3. The V end was cut by 3 bases, the J end by 7 bases, with 13 bases between. Study results and caveats: Heterogeneity cannot be ruled out, as sequencing used one tumor region only. The highest T cell clonality was in uninvolved adjacent lung, above tumor.

The chain recombines TRBV5-1 with TRBJ2-5, with D unclear. This clonotype was sampled from a woman aged 40-70 years with stage I lung adenocarcinoma. The sample in question was peripheral blood, obtained before any cancer treatment. Here the CDR3 reads CASSSPDTPTQYF. In nucleotides, the CDR3 is TGCGCCAGCAGCTCCCCCGACACACCGACCCAGTACTTC.